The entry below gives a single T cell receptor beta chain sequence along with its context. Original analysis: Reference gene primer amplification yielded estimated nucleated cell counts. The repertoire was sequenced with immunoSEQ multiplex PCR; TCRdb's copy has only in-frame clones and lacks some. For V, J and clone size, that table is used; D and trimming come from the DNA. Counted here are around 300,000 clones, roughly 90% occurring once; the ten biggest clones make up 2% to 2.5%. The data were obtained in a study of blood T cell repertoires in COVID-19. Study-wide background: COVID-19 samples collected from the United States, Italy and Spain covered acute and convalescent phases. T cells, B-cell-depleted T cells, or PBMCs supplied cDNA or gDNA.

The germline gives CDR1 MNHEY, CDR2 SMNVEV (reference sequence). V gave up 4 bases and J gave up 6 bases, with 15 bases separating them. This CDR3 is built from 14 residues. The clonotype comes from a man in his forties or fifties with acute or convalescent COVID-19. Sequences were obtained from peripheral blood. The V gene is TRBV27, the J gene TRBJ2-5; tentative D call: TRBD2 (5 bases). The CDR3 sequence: CASSSLRAEKTQYF. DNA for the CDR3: TGTGCCAGCAGTTCCTTGAGGGCTGAAAAGACCCAGTACTTC.